This passage covers 22 T cell receptor beta chains from one sample sequenced in a study of low-dose radiotherapy and immunotherapy resistance in tumors. The sample's time point: before trial treatment. First-strand cDNA relied on TRAV- and TRBV-specific primers spanning alpha and beta chains. The TCRs were subjected to amplification over roughly 18 PCR cycles employing a constant-region primer in conjunction with a V-primer adapter. TCRdb processed the reads anew with MiXCR; each CDR3 protein has one entry. The sample lists tens of thousands of distinct CDR3 sequences, about 20% occurring once. This sample comprised PBMCs, obtained before treatment. The receptors were gathered from a male donor with prostate cancer.

This clonotype was counted at least ten times. This chain joins TRBV28 and TRBJ2-5; tentative D call: TRBD1 (5 bases). The CDR3 runs to 15 residues. Trimming stripped 1 base from V and 5 bases from J, with 14 bases between. The V gene's germline CDR1 is MDHEN and CDR2 SYDVKM. Here the CDR3 reads CASSLSTALGETQYF. CDR3 nucleotides: TGTGCCAGCAGTTTATCGACAGCCCTGGGGGAGACCCAGTACTTC.

This clonotype has at least ten counts. The V gene is TRBV2, the J gene TRBJ2-3; the match to TRBD1 covers 10 bases. V was pared by 4 bases and J by 2 bases, with 9 bases of the junction left unmatched. The CDR3 length is 17 residues. Looked up from germline, CDR1 is SNHLY and CDR2 is FYNNEI. The CDR3 region has the DNA TGTGCCAGCAGTGTGGGAGGGACAGGGGCATACACAGATACGCAGTATTTT. Translated: CASSVGGTGAYTDTQYF.

This clonotype was counted many times. The rearrangement uses TRBV12-3 or TRBV12-4 and TRBJ2-7; possibly TRBD1 for D (5 bases). Trimming removed 5 bases at V and 3 bases at J, with 8 bases between. CDR3 length: 12 residues. The CDR3 spells CASSLQGYEQYF. As DNA, the CDR3 is TGTGCCAGCAGTCTGCAGGGCTACGAGCAGTACTTC.

This clonotype was seen ten or more times. This chain links TRBV28 with TRBJ1-1; D is unclear. Per the germline V gene, CDR1 is MDHEN and CDR2 is SYDVKM. The V end lost 7 bases, the J end lost 0 bases, and 6 bases lay between the germline ends. The CDR3 has 12 amino acids. CDR3 nucleotides: TGTGCCAGCAACTTGATGAACACTGAAGCTTTCTTT. It codes for CASNLMNTEAFF.

The chain has TRBV5-1 and TRBJ1-1; tentative D call: TRBD1 (5 bases). This CDR3 is 14 amino acids long. V gave up 3 bases and J gave up 2 bases, with 11 bases separating them. From germline, CDR1 is SGHRS and CDR2 YFSETQ. CDR3 DNA: TGCGCCAGCAGCTGGTTGACAGATAACACTGAAGCTTTCTTT. Translation: CASSWLTDNTEAFF.

For this clonotype: A far larger clone is off by one base, so a read error is likely. The V and J genes are TRBV6-6 and TRBJ1-3; no reliable D call. CDR3 size: 14 residues. V was pared by 5 bases and J by 1 base, with 9 bases between. Germline V CDR1 and CDR2: MNHNY, SVGAGI (reference sequence). The CDR3, as DNA: TGTGCCAGCAGTGTCCCAAGTTCTGGAAACACCATATATTTT. It translates to CASSVPSSGNTIYF.

This clonotype was detected ten times or more. This chain joins TRBV29-1 and TRBJ1-1; D uncertain. Germline-derived CDR1 and CDR2 are SQVTM and ANQGSEA. This CDR3 is 13 amino acids long. Trimming shortened V by 4 bases and J by 4 bases, and 13 bases separated the two germline ends. DNA of the CDR3: TGCAGCGTTGGGCCGGTATTCGGCACTGAAGCTTTCTTT. Its protein is CSVGPVFGTEAFF. The full variable domain, in which reference TRBV29-1 and TRBJ1-1 provide the parts outside the CDR3, is SAVISQKPSRDICQRGTSLTIQCQVDSQVTMMFWYRQQPGQSLTLIATANQGSEATYESGFVIDKFPISRPNLTFSTLTVSNMSPEDSSIYLCSVGPVFGTEAFFGQGTRLTVV.

This clonotype was seen repeatedly, ten times or more. The rearrangement links TRBV9 to TRBJ1-2; D gene ambiguous. Trimming cost V 4 bases and J 8 bases, with 15 bases left between them. Germline V gene sequence: CDR1 SGDLS, CDR2 YYNGEE. There are 13 residues in the CDR3. The CDR3 sequence: CASSSNGLGGYTF. CDR3 DNA: TGTGCCAGCAGCAGCAATGGTTTGGGCGGCTACACCTTC.

Ten or more counts support this clonotype. The chain joins TRBV30 to TRBJ1-4; D not certain. Per the germline V gene, CDR1 is GTSNPN and CDR2 is SVGIG (reference sequence). The CDR3 is 11 amino acids. Deletions cut 2 bases from V and 8 bases from J, with 6 bases between. The CDR3 is CAWSIREKLFF. The CDR3 region has the DNA TGTGCCTGGAGTATAAGGGAAAAACTGTTTTTT.

The chain links TRBV10-3 to TRBJ1-1; D remains ambiguous. Germline CDR1 is ENHRY and CDR2 is SYGVKD. V gave up 2 bases and J gave up 6 bases, with 7 bases separating them. This CDR3 region has 12 residues. This CDR3 reads CAISELGAEAFF. The CDR3 nucleotides are TGTGCCATCAGTGAGCTGGGAGCTGAAGCTTTCTTT.

This clonotype was detected ten times or more. The V and J genes are TRBV29-1 and TRBJ1-2, with TRBD1 matching over 8 bases. The CDR3 extends over 11 amino acids. CDR1 is SQVTM, CDR2 ANQGSEA, per germline. The ends lost 8 bases at V and 5 bases at J; junction bases unmatched: 4. The CDR3 DNA reads TGCAGCACCCAGGGGGCATATGGCTACACCTTC. It codes for CSTQGAYGYTF. Filled out from reference TRBV29-1 and TRBJ1-2, the complete variable domain reads SAVISQKPSRDICQRGTSLTIQCQVDSQVTMMFWYRQQPGQSLTLIATANQGSEATYESGFVIDKFPISRPNLTFSTLTVSNMSPEDSSIYLCSTQGAYGYTFGSGTRLTVV.

The V gene is TRBV20-1, the J gene TRBJ2-1, with 11 bases lining up with TRBD2. There are 14 residues in the CDR3. The germline V gene has CDR1 DFQATT and CDR2 SNEGSKA (reference sequence). V gave up 8 bases and J gave up 4 bases; unmatched junction bases: 7. CDR3 sequence (DNA): TGCAGTCCAATCACTAGCGGGGGATACAATGAGCAGTTCTTC. Its protein product is CSPITSGGYNEQFF.

Ten or more counts support this clonotype. The rearrangement joins TRBV4-2 to TRBJ2-2; 9 nucleotides agree with TRBD2. Germline CDR1 LGHNA, CDR2 YNFKEQ. The CDR3 has 15 residues. The ends lost 4 bases at V and 4 bases at J; junction bases unmatched: 4. CDR3 coding DNA: TGTGCCAGCAGCCGCCGGCGGGAGGGCACCGGGGAGCTGTTTTTT. Encoded protein: CASSRRREGTGELFF.

This clonotype was detected ten times or more. The genes are TRBV29-1 and TRBJ2-3; 9 bases are a match to TRBD2. The CDR3 is made up of 14 amino acids. The germline CDR1 and CDR2 sequences are SQVTM and ANQGSEA. V lost 4 bases and J lost 5; bases outside the gene matches: 7. The CDR3 DNA follows: TGCAGCGTTGTTTTAGCGGGAGCGGTAGATACGCAGTATTTT. It yields the protein CSVVLAGAVDTQYF.

This clonotype has ten or more counts. The chain carries TRBV6-8 and TRBJ2-1; tentatively, D is TRBD2 (6 bases). CDR3 length: 14 amino acids. Trimming took 6 bases from V and 3 from J, leaving 12 bases between them. CDR1 and CDR2 from the germline V gene are MNHGY and SAAAGT. Here the CDR3 reads CASREGLHYNEQFF. The CDR3 DNA reads TGTGCCAGCAGGGAGGGACTGCACTACAATGAGCAGTTCTTC.

This clonotype was seen many times. The rearrangement links TRBV20-1 to TRBJ2-1; possibly TRBD2 for D (6 bases). There are 14 residues in the CDR3. Germline lookup yields CDR1 DFQATT and CDR2 SNEGSKA (reference sequence). Trimming removed 5 bases at V and 3 bases at J, with 14 bases between. The CDR3 loop is CSASPGVDYNEQFF. CDR3 coding DNA: TGCAGTGCTTCTCCGGGGGTCGACTACAATGAGCAGTTCTTC.

This clonotype has at least ten counts. The V call is TRBV28, the J call TRBJ1-1; 7 bases are a match to TRBD1. CDR3 length: 14 amino acids. With 2 bases clipped from V and 10 bases from J, the junction kept 10 bases outside the gene matches. CDR1 is MDHEN, CDR2 SYDVKM, per germline. CDR3 region: CASSLPTGTTPAFF. The CDR3 nucleotides are TGTGCCAGCAGTTTACCGACAGGGACCACCCCAGCTTTCTTT.

In its sample, this clonotype was seen many times. The chain couples TRBV9 to TRBJ2-5; D possibly corresponds to TRBD1 (6 bases). V was clipped by 0 bases and J by 2 bases, with 11 bases between them. CDR1 SGDLS and CDR2 YYNGEE come from the germline V gene. The CDR3 is made up of 15 amino acids. CDR3 loop: CASSVDGTRQETQYF. For the CDR3, the DNA is TGTGCCAGCAGCGTAGATGGGACAAGGCAAGAGACCCAGTACTTC.

This clonotype was picked up many times. J is TRBJ2-7 and V is TRBV7-9, with no clear D. The germline V gene has CDR1 SEHNR and CDR2 FQNEAQ (reference sequence). The CDR3 totals 12 residues. Deletions cut 7 bases from V and 4 bases from J, with 11 bases between. CDR3 sequence (DNA): TGTGCCAGCACTAAGTTAAGTTACGAGCAGTACTTC. It yields the protein CASTKLSYEQYF.

This clonotype was seen many times. J is TRBJ2-7 and V is TRBV27; D remains ambiguous. CDR3 length: 14 residues. Trimming took 3 bases from V and 0 from J, leaving 9 bases between them. Germline V lookup: CDR1 MNHEY, CDR2 SMNVEV (reference sequence). The CDR3 bases are TGTGCCAGCAGTTTGAAACGGAACTCCTACGAGCAGTACTTC. Translating gives CASSLKRNSYEQYF.

The chain recombines TRBV7-9 with TRBJ1-1; 9 nucleotides match TRBD1. Per the germline V gene, CDR1 is SEHNR and CDR2 is FQNEAQ (reference sequence). The CDR3 runs 14 residues. Trimming took 2 bases from V and 4 from J; bases not matched to a gene: 2. CDR3 sequence reads: CASSLQTGGTEAFF. CDR3 nucleotide sequence: TGTGCCAGCAGCTTACAGACAGGGGGCACTGAAGCTTTCTTT.

Comment on this clonotype: It is likely a read error: a sequence one base away is far more abundant. The chain uses TRBV3-1 and TRBJ2-5, with TRBD1 identical over 10 bases. Germline V gene lookup returns CDR1 LGHDT and CDR2 YNNKEL (reference sequence). V lost 3 bases, J lost 11 bases, and 9 bases stayed unmatched. This CDR3 has 14 amino acids. CDR3 loop: CASSQRTGGDEQYF. The CDR3, as DNA: TGTGCCAGCAGCCAGAGGACAGGGGGGGATGAGCAGTACTTC.